This T cell receptor (beta chain) was obtained from a study of blood T cell repertoires in COVID-19. Across the whole study: Sample material is recorded as cDNA or gDNA derived from T cells, B-cell-depleted T cells, or PBMCs.

Some clones are missing from TCRdb's copy, which holds only in-frame ones; the method was immunoSEQ multiplex PCR. Here the sample spans about 300,000 clones, roughly 83% being singletons. This clone was seen only once. CDR1 and CDR2 (germline): MNHEY, SVGEGT. This CDR3 spans 15 amino acids. The V and J ends lost 5 bases and 2 bases, in that order; junction bases with no gene match: 7. The sequence derives from a human donor with COVID-19, enrolled during active disease. The donor label of this sample is uncertain. The V and J genes are TRBV6-2 or TRBV6-3 and TRBJ2-7; 9 nucleotides align to TRBD2. The material sequenced was peripheral blood. CDR3 region: CASSRDSGGTYEQYF. The CDR3 DNA follows: TGTGCCAGCAGTAGAGATAGCGGGGGAACCTACGAGCAGTACTTC.